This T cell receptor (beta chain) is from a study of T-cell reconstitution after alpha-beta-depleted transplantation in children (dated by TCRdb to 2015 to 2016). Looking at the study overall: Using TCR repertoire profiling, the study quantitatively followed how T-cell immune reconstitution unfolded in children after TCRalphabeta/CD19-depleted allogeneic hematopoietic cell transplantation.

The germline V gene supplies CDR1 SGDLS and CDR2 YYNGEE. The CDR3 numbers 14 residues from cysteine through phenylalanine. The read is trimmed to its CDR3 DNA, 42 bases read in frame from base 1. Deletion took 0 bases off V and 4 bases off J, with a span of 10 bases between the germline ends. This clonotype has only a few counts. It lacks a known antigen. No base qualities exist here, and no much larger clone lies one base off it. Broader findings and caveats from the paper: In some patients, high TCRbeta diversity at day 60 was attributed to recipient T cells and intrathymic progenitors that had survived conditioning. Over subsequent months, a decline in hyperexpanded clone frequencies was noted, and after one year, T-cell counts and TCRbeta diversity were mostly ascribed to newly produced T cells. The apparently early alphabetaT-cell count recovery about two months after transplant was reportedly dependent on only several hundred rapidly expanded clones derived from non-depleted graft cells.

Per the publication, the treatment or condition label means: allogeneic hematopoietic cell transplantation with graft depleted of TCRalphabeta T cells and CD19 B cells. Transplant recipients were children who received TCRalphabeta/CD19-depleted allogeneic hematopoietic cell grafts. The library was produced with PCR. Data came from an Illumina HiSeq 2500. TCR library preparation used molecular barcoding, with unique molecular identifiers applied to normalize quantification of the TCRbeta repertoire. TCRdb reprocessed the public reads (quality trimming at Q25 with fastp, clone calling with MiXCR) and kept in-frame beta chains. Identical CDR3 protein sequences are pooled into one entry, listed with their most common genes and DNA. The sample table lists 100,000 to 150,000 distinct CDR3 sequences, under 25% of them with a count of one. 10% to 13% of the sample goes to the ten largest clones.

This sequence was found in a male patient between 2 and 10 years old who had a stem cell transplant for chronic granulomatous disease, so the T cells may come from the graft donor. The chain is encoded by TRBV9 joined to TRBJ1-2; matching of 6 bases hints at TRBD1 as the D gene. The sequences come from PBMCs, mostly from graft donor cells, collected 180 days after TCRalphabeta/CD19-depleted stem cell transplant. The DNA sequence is TGTGCCAGCAGCGTAGATCAGACAGGCTATGGCTACACCTTC. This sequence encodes CASSVDQTGYGYTF.